The clone carrying this T cell receptor (beta chain) occurred once. The sample belongs to a study of shared clonotypes between healthy human individuals. Study context: The study drew on two women and a few men aged 18 to 49 as donors.

A deep-level run was used for the assay. Some clones are missing from TCRdb's copy, which holds only in-frame ones; the method was immunoSEQ multiplex PCR. Of approximately 2.3 million clones in the sample, 85% to 95% are singletons; the top ten hold 0.39%. V lost 3 bases and J lost 10, with 13 bases in between. Per the germline V gene, CDR1 is LGHNA and CDR2 is YSLEER. The CDR3 has 13 amino acids. The sequencing input was naive CD4+ T cells from PBMCs. Stated subset: CD45RA+ positively selected. This TCR was recovered from a man younger than 35 in good health. Some clones in this sample may be carry-over from other donors' samples. The V gene is TRBV4-3, the J gene TRBJ2-1; D remains ambiguous. DNA for the CDR3: TGCGCCAGCAGCCACTACAGCGTCTCGGAGCAGTTCTTC. This sequence encodes CASSHYSVSEQFF.